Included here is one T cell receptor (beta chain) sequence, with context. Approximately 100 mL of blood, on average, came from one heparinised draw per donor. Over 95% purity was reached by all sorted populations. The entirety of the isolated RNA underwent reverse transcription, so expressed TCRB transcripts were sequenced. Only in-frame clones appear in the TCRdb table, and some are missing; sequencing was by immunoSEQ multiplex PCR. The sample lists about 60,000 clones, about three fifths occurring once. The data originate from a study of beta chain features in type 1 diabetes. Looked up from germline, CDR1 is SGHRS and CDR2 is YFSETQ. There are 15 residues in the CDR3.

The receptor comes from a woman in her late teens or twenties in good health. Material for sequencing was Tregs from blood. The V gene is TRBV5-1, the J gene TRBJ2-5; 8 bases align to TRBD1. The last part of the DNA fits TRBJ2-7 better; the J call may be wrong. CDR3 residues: CASSAVGTGPYEQYF. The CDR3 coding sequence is TGCGCCAGCAGCGCCGTGGGGACAGGCCCCTACGAGCAGTACTTC.